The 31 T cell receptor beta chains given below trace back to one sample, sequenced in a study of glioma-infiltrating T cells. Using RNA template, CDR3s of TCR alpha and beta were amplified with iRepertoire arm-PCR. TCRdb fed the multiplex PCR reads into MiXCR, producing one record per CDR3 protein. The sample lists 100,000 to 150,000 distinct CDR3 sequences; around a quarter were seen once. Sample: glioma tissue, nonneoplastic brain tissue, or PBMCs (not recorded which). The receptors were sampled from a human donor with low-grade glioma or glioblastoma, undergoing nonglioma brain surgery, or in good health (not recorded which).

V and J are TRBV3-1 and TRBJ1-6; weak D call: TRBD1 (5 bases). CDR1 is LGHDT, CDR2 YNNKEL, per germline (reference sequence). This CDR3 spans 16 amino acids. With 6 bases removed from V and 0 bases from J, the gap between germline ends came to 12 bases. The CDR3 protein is CASRKLQDSYNSPLHF. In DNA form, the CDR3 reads TGTGCCAGCAGAAAACTACAGGACTCCTATAATTCACCCCTCCACTTT.

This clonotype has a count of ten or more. This chain's CDR3 is CASSSTAREQFF. The CDR3 DNA is TGTGCCAGCAGCTCAACAGCCCGTGAGCAGTTCTTC. The chain combines TRBV5-4 with TRBJ2-1; D is unclear. Germline V gives CDR1 SGHNT, CDR2 YYREEE (reference sequence). Trimming shortened V by 3 bases and J by 9 bases, and 10 bases separated the two germline ends. CDR3 length: 12 residues.

The CDR3 is CSPEGGDTQYF. The CDR3 DNA sequence: TGCAGTCCCGAGGGGGGGGATACGCAGTATTTT. This chain links TRBV20-1 with TRBJ2-3; D may be TRBD2 (7 bases). V shed 8 bases and J shed 6 bases, with 12 bases lying between them. The CDR3 has 11 amino acids. The V gene's germline CDR1 is DFQATT and CDR2 SNEGSKA (reference sequence).

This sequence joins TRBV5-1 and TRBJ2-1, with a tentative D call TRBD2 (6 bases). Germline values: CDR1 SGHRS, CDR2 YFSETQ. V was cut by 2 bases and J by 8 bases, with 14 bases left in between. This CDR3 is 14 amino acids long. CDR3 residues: CASSFRTTGDEQFF. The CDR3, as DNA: TGCGCCAGCAGCTTTCGGACTACTGGGGATGAGCAGTTCTTC.

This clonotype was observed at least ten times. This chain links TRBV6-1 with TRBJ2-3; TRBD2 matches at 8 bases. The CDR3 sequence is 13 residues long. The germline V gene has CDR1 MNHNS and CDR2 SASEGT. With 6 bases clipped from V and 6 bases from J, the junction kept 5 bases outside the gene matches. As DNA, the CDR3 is TGTGCCAGCAGGCGACTAGCGACGGATACGCAGTATTTT. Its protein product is CASRRLATDTQYF.

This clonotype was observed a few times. The CDR3 reads CSARPEGRAYSGANVLTF. In DNA form, the CDR3 reads TGCAGTGCTAGGCCCGAGGGACGGGCCTACTCTGGGGCCAACGTCCTGACTTTC. The genes are TRBV20-1 and TRBJ2-6, with D possibly being TRBD1 or TRBD2 (5 bases each). The CDR3 consists of 18 residues. V was pared by 3 bases and J by 0 bases, with 18 bases between. Germline CDR1 reads DFQATT; CDR2 reads SNEGSKA (reference sequence).

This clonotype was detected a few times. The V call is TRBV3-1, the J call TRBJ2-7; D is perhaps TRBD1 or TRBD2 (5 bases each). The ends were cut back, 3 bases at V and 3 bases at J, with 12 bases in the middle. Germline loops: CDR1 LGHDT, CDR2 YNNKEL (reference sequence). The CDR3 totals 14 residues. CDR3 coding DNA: TGTGCCAGCAGCCAGCCCGGGACCATCTACGAGCAGTACGTC. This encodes CASSQPGTIYEQYV.

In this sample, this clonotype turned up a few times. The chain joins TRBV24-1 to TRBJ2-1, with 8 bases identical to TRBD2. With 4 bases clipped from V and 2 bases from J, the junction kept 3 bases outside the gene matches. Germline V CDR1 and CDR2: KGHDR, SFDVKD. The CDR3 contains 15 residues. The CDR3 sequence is CATSDAGGPYNEQFF. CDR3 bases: TGTGCCACCAGTGACGCGGGGGGCCCCTACAATGAGCAGTTCTTC.

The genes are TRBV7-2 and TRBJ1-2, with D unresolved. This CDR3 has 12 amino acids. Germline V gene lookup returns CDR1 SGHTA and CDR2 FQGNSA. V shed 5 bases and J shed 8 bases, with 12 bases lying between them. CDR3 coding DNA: TGTGCCAGCAGCCCGGACCGGACGGGCTACACCTTC. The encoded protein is CASSPDRTGYTF. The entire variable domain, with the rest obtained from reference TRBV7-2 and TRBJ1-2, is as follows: GAGVSQSPSNKVTEKGKDVELRCDPISGHTALYWYRQSLGQGLEFLIYFQGNSAPDKSGLPSDRFSAERTGGSVSTLTIQRTQQEDSAVYLCASSPDRTGYTFGSGTRLTVV.

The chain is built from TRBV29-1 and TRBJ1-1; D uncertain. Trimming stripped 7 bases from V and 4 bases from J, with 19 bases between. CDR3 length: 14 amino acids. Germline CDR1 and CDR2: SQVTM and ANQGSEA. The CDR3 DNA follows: TGCAGCGCTTTCCAAGGACTGGCAATCACTGAAGCTTTCTTT. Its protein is CSAFQGLAITEAFF.

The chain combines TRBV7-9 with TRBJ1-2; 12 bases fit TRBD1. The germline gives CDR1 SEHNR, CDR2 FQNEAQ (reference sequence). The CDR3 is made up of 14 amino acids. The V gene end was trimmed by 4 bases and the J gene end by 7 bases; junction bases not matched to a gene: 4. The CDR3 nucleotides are TGTGCCAGCAGCTGGGGACAGGGGGCGCTTGGCTACACCTTC. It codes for CASSWGQGALGYTF.

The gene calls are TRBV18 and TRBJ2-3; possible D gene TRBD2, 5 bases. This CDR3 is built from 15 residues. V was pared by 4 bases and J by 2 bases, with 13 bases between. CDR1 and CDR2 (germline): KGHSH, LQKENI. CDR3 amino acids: CASSRDGGFTDTQYF. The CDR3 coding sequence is TGTGCCAGCTCACGGGATGGCGGGTTCACAGATACGCAGTATTTT.

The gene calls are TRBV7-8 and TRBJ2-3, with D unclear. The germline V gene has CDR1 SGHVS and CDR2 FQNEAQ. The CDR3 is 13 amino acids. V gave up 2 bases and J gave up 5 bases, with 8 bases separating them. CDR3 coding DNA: TGTGCCAGCAGCTTAAATGAGCTAGATACGCAGTATTTT. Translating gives CASSLNELDTQYF.

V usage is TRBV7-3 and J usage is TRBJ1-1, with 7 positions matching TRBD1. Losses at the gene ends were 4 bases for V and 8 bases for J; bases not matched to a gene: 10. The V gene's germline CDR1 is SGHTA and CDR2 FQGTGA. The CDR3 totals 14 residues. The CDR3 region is CASSSRQGGGEAFF. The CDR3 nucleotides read TGTGCCAGCAGCTCGCGACAGGGCGGAGGGGAAGCTTTCTTT.

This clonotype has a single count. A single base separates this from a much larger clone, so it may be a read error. The CDR3 DNA follows: TGTGCCAGCACCCTGACAGGAGGCCATCAGCCCAAGCATTTT. Translating gives CASTLTGGHQPKHF. The chain is built from TRBV6-1 and TRBJ1-5, with D possibly TRBD1 on 6 matching bases. This CDR3 is built from 14 residues. Germline CDR1 reads MNHNS; CDR2 reads SASEGT.

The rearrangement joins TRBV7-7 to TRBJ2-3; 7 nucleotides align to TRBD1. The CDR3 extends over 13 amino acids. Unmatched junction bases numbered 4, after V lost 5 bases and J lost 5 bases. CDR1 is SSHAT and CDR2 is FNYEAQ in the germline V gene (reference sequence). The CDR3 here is CASSPNRGDTQYF. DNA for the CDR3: TGTGCCAGCAGCCCCAACAGGGGAGATACGCAGTATTTT.

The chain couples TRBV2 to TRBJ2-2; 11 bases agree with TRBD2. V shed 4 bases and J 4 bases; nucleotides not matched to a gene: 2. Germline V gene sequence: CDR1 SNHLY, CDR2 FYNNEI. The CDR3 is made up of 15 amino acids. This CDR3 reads CASSVAGGLTGELFF. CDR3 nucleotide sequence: TGTGCCAGCAGTGTAGCGGGGGGGCTCACCGGGGAGCTGTTTTTT. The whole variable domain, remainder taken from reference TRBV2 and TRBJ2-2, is EPEVTQTPSHQVTQMGQEVILRCVPISNHLYFYWYRQILGQKVEFLVSFYNNEISEKSEIFDDQFSVERPDGSNFTLKIRSTKLEDSAMYFCASSVAGGLTGELFFGEGSRLTVL.

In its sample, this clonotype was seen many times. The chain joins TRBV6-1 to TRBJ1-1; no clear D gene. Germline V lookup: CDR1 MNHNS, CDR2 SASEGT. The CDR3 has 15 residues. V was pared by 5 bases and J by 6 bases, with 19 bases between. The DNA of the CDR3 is TGTGCCAGCAGTCCCGCCTCCTCAAAGGCCCCTGAAGCTTTCTTT. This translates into CASSPASSKAPEAFF.

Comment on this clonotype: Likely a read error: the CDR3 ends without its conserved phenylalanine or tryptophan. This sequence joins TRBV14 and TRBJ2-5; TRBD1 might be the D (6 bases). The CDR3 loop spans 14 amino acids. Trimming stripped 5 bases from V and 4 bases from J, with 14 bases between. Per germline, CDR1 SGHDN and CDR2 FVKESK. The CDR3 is CASSATTGRETQYL. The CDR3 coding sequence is TGTGCCAGCAGCGCAACGACAGGTAGAGAGACCCAGTACCTC.

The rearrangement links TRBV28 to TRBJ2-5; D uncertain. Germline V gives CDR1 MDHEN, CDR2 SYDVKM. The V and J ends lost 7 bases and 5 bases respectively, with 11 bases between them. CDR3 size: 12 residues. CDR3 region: CASTQASETQYF. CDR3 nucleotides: TGTGCCAGCACCCAGGCGAGTGAGACCCAGTACTTC.

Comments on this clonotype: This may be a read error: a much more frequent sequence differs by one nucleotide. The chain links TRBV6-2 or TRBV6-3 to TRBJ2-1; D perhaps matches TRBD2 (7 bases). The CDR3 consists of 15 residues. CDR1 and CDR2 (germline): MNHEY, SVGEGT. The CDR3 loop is CASTQAGAAYNEKFF. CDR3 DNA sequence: TGTGCCAGCACCCAGGCGGGGGCAGCCTACAATGAGAAGTTCTTC.

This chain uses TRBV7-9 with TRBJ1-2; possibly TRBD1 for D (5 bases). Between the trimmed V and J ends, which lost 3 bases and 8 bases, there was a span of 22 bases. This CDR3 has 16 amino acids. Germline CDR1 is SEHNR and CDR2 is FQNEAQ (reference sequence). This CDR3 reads CASSLAVRGGQRGYTF. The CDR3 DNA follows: TGTGCCAGCAGCTTGGCCGTACGGGGGGGTCAACGCGGCTACACCTTC.

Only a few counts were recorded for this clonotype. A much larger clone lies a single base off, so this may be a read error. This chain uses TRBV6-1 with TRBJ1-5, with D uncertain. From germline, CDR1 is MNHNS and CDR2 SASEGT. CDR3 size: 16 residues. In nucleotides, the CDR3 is TGTGCCGGCAGTGAATTCGCCCACCGCGGCAATCAGCCCCAGCATTTT. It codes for CAGSEFAHRGNQPQHF.

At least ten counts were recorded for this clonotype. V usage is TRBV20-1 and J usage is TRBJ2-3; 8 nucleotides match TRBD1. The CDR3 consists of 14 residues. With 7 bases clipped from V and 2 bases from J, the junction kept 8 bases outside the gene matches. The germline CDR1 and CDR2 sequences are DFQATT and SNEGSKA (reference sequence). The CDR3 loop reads CSVRGQDVTDTQYF. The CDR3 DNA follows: TGCAGTGTCAGGGGGCAGGATGTCACAGATACGCAGTATTTT.

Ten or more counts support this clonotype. The chain's CDR3 is CASSQGFSPSTDTQYF. CDR3 DNA: TGTGCCAGCAGCCAAGGCTTCAGTCCTAGCACAGATACGCAGTATTTT. The chain is built from TRBV6-1 and TRBJ2-3; D is unresolved. The germline V gene has CDR1 MNHNS and CDR2 SASEGT. The CDR3 covers 16 residues. Trimming took off 6 bases at V and 0 bases at J, with 16 bases between the two ends.

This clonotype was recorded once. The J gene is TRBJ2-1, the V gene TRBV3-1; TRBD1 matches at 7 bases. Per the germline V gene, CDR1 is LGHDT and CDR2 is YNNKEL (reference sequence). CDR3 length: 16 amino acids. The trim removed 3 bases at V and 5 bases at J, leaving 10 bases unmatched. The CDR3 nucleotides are TGTGCCAGCAGCCACGGACAGGCCCTGTGGGACAATGAGCAGTTCTTC. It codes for CASSHGQALWDNEQFF.

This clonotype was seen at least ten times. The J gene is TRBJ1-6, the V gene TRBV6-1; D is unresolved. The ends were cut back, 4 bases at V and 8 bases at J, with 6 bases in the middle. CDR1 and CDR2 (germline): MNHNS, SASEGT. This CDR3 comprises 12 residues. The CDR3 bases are TGTGCCAGCAGTGGTGGGTATTCACCCCTCCACTTT. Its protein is CASSGGYSPLHF.

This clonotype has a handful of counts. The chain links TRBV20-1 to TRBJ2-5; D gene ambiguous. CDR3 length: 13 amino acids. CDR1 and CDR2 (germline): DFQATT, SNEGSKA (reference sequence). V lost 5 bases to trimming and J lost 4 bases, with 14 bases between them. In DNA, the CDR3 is TGCAGTGCTCCCGGGCCCTTGGGAGAGACCCAGTACTTC. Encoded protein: CSAPGPLGETQYF.

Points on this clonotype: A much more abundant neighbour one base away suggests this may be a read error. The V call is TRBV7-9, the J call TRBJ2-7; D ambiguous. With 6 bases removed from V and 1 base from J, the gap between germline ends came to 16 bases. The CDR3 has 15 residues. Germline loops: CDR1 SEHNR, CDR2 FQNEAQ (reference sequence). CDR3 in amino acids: CASRPSVARSYEQYV. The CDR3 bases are TGTGCCAGCAGACCGTCGGTGGCTAGATCCTACGAGCAGTACGTC.

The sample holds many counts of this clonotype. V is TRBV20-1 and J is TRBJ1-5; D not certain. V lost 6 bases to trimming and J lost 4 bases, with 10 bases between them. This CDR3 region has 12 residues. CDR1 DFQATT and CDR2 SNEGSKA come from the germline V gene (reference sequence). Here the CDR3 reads CSAPKGNQPQHF. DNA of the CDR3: TGCAGTGCCCCCAAGGGTAATCAGCCCCAGCATTTT.

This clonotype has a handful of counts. The CDR3 DNA is TGCGCCAGCAGCCCCCCAATCAGTGACAATGAGCAGTTCTTC. It yields the protein CASSPPISDNEQFF. V and J are TRBV5-1 and TRBJ2-1; no firm D call. With 4 bases removed from V and 5 bases from J, the gap between germline ends came to 13 bases. This CDR3 is built from 14 residues. Germline V lookup: CDR1 SGHRS, CDR2 YFSETQ.